What follows is one T cell receptor (beta chain) and its context. Its cognate antigen is unknown. Germline and junction disagree at one end, which may indicate a read error. These data originate in a study of blood T cells in healthy people across ages. Study as a whole: Capture by template switching was about one barcoded beta molecule per two T cells. Findings and limits, study-wide: PBMCs went unsorted, and a conclusive naive versus antigen-experienced comparison was therefore prevented.

This CDR3 region has 18 residues. CDR1 MNHNS and CDR2 SASEGT come from the germline V gene. A second PCR, run for about 6 to 11 cycles, used a sample-barcoded 5' primer plus a J-beta primer mix. Unique molecular identifiers of 12 random nucleotides labeled each cDNA. All samples gave at least 2.5 million CDR3-containing paired-end reads. One entry per CDR3 protein, called by TCRdb with MiXCR from the 5' RACE reads. Altogether 1.5 million to 2 million distinct CDR3 sequences are present, over 25% being singletons, with the ten largest covering roughly 8%. Sequencing was carried out using blood. The sequence derives from a woman aged 25-40 years in good health. The chain carries TRBV6-1 and TRBJ2-1, with 9 bases identical to TRBD2. The DNA end is a closer match to TRBJ2-7, so the J assignment may be wrong. The CDR3 DNA sequence: TGTGCCGGCAGTGACCTCGAAGGGCGGGAGGGTTCCTACAATGAGCAGTACTTC. Translation gives CAGSDLEGREGSYNEQYF.